Listed below are T cell receptor beta chains from one sample, sequenced in a study of response to subunit inactivated influenza vaccine. One entry per CDR3 protein, called by TCRdb with MiXCR from the RT-PCR reads. The table shows approximately 170,000 distinct CDR3 sequences, with around 15% occurring only once. The starting material was CD8+ T cells sorted from PBMCs, obtained more than 4 days after vaccination. The receptors originated from a man aged 45-65 years who received an inactivated influenza vaccine. CDR3s include the opening cysteine and the closing phenylalanine or tryptophan. D genes are given only for firm matches. Not all rows give a size; the values are once, few, many and, for expanded clones, a class.

D,V,size,J,DNA,CDR3
.,TRBV4-3,few,TRBJ2-7,TGCGCCAGCAGCCAAGACAGATCCTACGAGCAGTACTTC,CASSQDRSYEQYF
.,TRBV10-3,.,TRBJ2-3,TGTGCCATCAGTGAGAGAAATGAGTGGGCAGATACGCAGTATTTT,CAISERNEWADTQYF
TRBD1,TRBV7-2,few,TRBJ1-1,TGTGCCAGCACTACAGGGGGCGTAATCACTGAAGCTTTCTTT,CASTTGGVITEAFF
.,TRBV4-2,.,TRBJ1-4,TGTGCCAGCAGCCAACGGGACTCGGCTAATGAAAAACTGTTTTTT,CASSQRDSANEKLFF
.,TRBV6-5,.,TRBJ1-2,TGTGCCAGCAGTATCGGGGGCTATGGCTACACCTTC,CASSIGGYGYTF
.,TRBV4-2,few,TRBJ1-2,TGTGCCAGCAGCCAAGATGCAGGACCTAACTATGGCTACACCTTC,CASSQDAGPNYGYTF
.,TRBV20-1,few,TRBJ2-3,TGCAGTGCTAGTGTGTGGGGCACAGATACGCAGTATTTT,CSASVWGTDTQYF
.,TRBV2,many,TRBJ2-1,TGTGCCAGCAGTGACTCTAGCACCCCCTACAATGAGCAGTTCTTC,CASSDSSTPYNEQFF
.,TRBV27,.,TRBJ2-5,TGTGCCAGCCTCGGTATGGATGAGACCCAGTACTTC,CASLGMDETQYF
.,TRBV12-3/TRBV12-4,few,TRBJ2-7,TGTGCCAGCAGTATACGACAGCTATCCTACGAGCAGTACTTC,CASSIRQLSYEQYF
.,TRBV10-3,.,TRBJ2-3,TGTGCCATCAGGGCAGGGCCCACAGATACGCAGTATTTT,CAIRAGPTDTQYF
TRBD1,TRBV11-1,many,TRBJ1-1,TGTGCCAGCAGCTTGATAGGGAGGACAGGGAGTATGTTGGTCACTGAAGCTTTCTTT,CASSLIGRTGSMLVTEAFF
TRBD1,TRBV20-1,.,TRBJ2-7,TGCAGTGCTGATTCAGGGGGCCCCTACGAGCAGTACTTC,CSADSGGPYEQYF
TRBD2,TRBV9,.,TRBJ2-7,TGTGCCAGCTCCCAAGCCCCACGGGAGGGTTCCTACGAGCAGTACTTC,CASSQAPREGSYEQYF
TRBD1,TRBV27,.,TRBJ1-1,TGTGCCAGCAGTTTATCTACAGGGGCAAGAGAAGCTTTCTTT,CASSLSTGAREAFF
TRBD1,TRBV5-1,.,TRBJ1-1,TGCGCCAGCTCCTGGGACAGGGCGGACACTGAAGCTTTCTTT,CASSWDRADTEAFF
TRBD1,TRBV27,many,TRBJ2-5,TGTGCCAGCAGTTTAGGGACAGAAGAGACCCAGTACTTC,CASSLGTEETQYF
TRBD2,TRBV29-1,many,TRBJ2-5,TGCAGCGTTGAAGATCTAGGGCGCGGGGGGTACGAGACCCAGTACTTC,CSVEDLGRGGYETQYF
.,TRBV27,few,TRBJ2-2,TGTGCCAGCAGTCCTGAGGGGTTCGCGAACACCGGGGAGCTGTTTTTT,CASSPEGFANTGELFF
.,TRBV18,.,TRBJ2-7,TGTGCCAGCTCACCAATTGGCAGGGGCTACGAGCAGTACTTC,CASSPIGRGYEQYF
TRBD2,TRBV6-1,few,TRBJ2-7,TGTGCCAGCAGGGGACTAGCGGGAGGGGGCGAGCAGTACTTC,CASRGLAGGGEQYF
.,TRBV12-3/TRBV12-4,many,TRBJ2-1,TGTGCCAGCAACCCTTCCGGACGGATTTACAATGAGCAGTTCTTC,CASNPSGRIYNEQFF
.,TRBV12-3/TRBV12-4,few,TRBJ2-3,TGTGCCAGCAGAGAAAAGAGCCCTAGCACAGATACGCAGTATTTT,CASREKSPSTDTQYF
.,TRBV4-1,many,TRBJ1-5,TGCGCCAGCAGCCAAGCGGCAGGTCCTCCTTGGGGTCAGCCCCAGCATTTT,CASSQAAGPPWGQPQHF
TRBD2,TRBV24-1,few,TRBJ2-1,TGTGCCACCAGTGACCTAAGACTAGCGACGAATGAGCAGTTCTTC,CATSDLRLATNEQFF
.,TRBV21-1,.,TRBJ2-2,TGTGCCAGCAGCAAGGGGGGACAGGGGCCCGGGGAGCTGTTTTTT,CASSKGGQGPGELFF
TRBD1,TRBV29-1,many,TRBJ2-3,TGCAGCGTTGAAGATCCCCAGGACGGGACAGATAAAATTTTTCCCACAGATACGCAGTATTTT,CSVEDPQDGTDKIFPTDTQYF